This T cell receptor (beta chain) is drawn from a study of T cell responses to AZD1222 COVID-19 vaccine. About the research overall: Combined were second doses at about 4 or about 12 weeks. The study, taken as a whole, reports: Reports indicate that nearly half of spike-specific TCRs are directed at unmutated variant regions. The study found Spike-specific TCR breadth and depth rose after two AZD1222 doses. Only a handful of AZD1222 recipients, several in all, had baseline seropositivity.

The germline V gene encodes CDR1 SGHAT and CDR2 FQNNGV. The ends lost 5 bases at V and 7 bases at J; junction bases unmatched: 6. The CDR3 sequence is 13 residues long. Measured with immunoSEQ multiplex PCR; TCRdb has only the in-frame clones, and not every one. Seen here are about 120,000 clones, about 90% observed once, and the top ten hold more than 13%. A word on this clone: Its antigen is not identified.

This specimen consisted of peripheral blood, obtained on day 0 of AZD1222 vaccination. The receptor comes from an adult in good health. The gene calls are TRBV11-2 and TRBJ2-5; 8 bases agree with TRBD2. Here the CDR3 reads CASSRGLVLTQYF. CDR3 DNA sequence: TGTGCCAGCAGCAGGGGACTAGTGTTGACCCAGTACTTC. Together with reference TRBV11-2 and TRBJ2-5, the CDR3 gives the full variable domain: EAGVAQSPRYKIIEKRQSVAFWCNPISGHATLYWYQQILGQGPKLLIQFQNNGVVDDSQLPKDRFSAERLKGVDSTLKIQPAKLEDSAVYLCASSRGLVLTQYFGPGTRLLVL.